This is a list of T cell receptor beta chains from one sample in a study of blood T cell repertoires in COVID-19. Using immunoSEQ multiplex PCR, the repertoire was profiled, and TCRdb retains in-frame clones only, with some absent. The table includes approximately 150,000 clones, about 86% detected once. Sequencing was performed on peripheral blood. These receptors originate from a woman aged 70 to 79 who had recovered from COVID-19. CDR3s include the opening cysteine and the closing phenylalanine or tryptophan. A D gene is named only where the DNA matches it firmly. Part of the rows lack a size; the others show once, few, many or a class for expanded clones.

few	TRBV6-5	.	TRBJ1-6	CASSNKTPPRSPLHF	TGTGCCAGCAGTAATAAAACACCCCCGAGGTCACCCCTCCACTTT
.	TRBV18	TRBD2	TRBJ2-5	CASSTLPGRGQETQYF	TGTGCCAGCTCCACCCTGCCGGGGAGGGGACAAGAGACCCAGTACTTC
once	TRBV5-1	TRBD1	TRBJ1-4	CASSPGGTGGGTNEKLFF	TGCGCCAGCAGCCCCGGGGGGACAGGGGGCGGAACTAATGAAAAACTGTTTTTT
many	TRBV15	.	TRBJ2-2	CATSRGQQAGELFF	TGTGCCACCAGCAGAGGACAGCAAGCCGGGGAGCTGTTTTTT
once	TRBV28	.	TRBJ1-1	CASAAGYLNTEAFF	TGTGCCAGCGCGGCAGGGTACCTGAACACTGAAGCTTTCTTT
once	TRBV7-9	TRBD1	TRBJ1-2	CASSIRGSGGYTF	TGTGCCAGCAGCATCAGGGGGTCGGGCGGCTACACCTTC
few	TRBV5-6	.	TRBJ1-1	CASAALGAVEAFF	TGTGCCAGCGCCGCTTTGGGGGCAGTTGAAGCTTTCTTT
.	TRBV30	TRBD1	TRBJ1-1	CAWSGAGGPEAFF	TGTGCCTGGAGTGGGGCAGGGGGCCCTGAAGCTTTCTTT
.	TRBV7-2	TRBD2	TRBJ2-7	CASNQAGGEQYF	TGTGCCAGCAACCAAGCGGGAGGCGAGCAGTACTTC
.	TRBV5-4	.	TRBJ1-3	CASSLVPRSDTIYF	TGTGCCAGCAGCTTGGTCCCCAGGTCCGACACCATATATTTT
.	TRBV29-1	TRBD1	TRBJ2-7	CSVEGDRDGNEQYF	TGCAGCGTTGAGGGGGACAGGGATGGAAACGAGCAGTACTTC
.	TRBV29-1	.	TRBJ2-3	CSGTTDTQYF	TGTTCGGGAACCACAGATACGCAGTATTTT
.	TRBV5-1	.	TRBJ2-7	CASSPIIRGLLGDYEQYF	TGCGCCAGCAGCCCCATAATAAGGGGCCTCCTTGGGGACTACGAGCAGTACTTC
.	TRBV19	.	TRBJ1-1	CASSLPDRPNTEAFF	TGTGCCAGTAGCCTCCCCGACAGGCCGAACACTGAAGCTTTCTTT
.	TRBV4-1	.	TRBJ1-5	CASSQGGEGNQPQHF	TGCGCCAGCAGCCAAGGAGGGGAGGGCAATCAGCCCCAGCATTTT
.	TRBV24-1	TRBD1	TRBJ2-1	CATSDLYRGNYNEQFF	TGTGCCACCAGTGATTTGTACAGGGGTAACTACAATGAGCAGTTCTTC
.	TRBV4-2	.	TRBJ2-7	CASSQSGTVSYEQYF	TGTGCCAGCAGCCAATCCGGGACTGTGTCCTACGAGCAGTACTTC
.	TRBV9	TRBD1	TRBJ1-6	CASSPRQGSSYNSPLHF	TGTGCCAGCAGCCCGAGACAGGGGAGCTCCTATAATTCACCCCTCCACTTT
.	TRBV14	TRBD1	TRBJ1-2	CASSRRTGGIYGYTF	TGTGCCAGCAGCCGTAGGACAGGGGGCATCTATGGCTACACCTTC
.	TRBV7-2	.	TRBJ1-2	CASSPRTVYGYTF	TGTGCCAGCAGCCCCCGGACAGTCTATGGCTACACCTTC
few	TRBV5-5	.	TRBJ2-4	CASSPILAHWGNIQYF	TGTGCCAGCAGCCCTATTCTAGCGCACTGGGGAAACATTCAGTACTTC
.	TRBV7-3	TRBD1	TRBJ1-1	CASSLIGQGTGTEAFF	TGTGCCAGCAGCTTAATTGGACAGGGGACGGGCACTGAAGCTTTCTTT
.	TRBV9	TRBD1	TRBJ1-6	CASSPRTGGNSPLHF	TGTGCCAGCAGCCCCAGGACAGGGGGGAATTCACCCCTCCACTTT
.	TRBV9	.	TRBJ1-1	CASSPGPDSNTEAFF	TGTGCCAGCAGCCCCGGCCCCGACTCGAACACTGAAGCTTTCTTT
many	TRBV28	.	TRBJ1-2	CASTQGIWDGYTF	TGTGCCAGCACCCAGGGGATTTGGGATGGCTACACCTTC
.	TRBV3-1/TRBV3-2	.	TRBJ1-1	CASSHGGRIEAFF	TGTGCCAGCAGCCACGGGGGTCGGATAGAAGCTTTCTTT
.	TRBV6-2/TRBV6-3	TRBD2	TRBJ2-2	CASTPLAEPTGELFF	TGTGCCAGCACCCCACTAGCGGAACCGACCGGGGAGCTGTTTTTT
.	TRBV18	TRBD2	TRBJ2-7	CASSPLGKAGSLAYEQYF	TGTGCCAGCTCACCACTCGGGAAAGCGGGATCCCTAGCCTACGAGCAGTACTTC
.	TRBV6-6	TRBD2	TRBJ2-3	CASSPLAGGPLKDTQYF	TGTGCCAGCAGTCCGCTAGCGGGAGGCCCCTTGAAAGATACGCAGTATTTT
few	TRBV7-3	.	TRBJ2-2	CASSRMGAGELFF	TGTGCCAGCAGCCGCATGGGCGCCGGGGAGCTGTTTTTT
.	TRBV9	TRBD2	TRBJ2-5	CASSMGLAGGRETQYF	TGTGCCAGCAGCATGGGACTAGCGGGGGGCCGGGAGACCCAGTACTTC
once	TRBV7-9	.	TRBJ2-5	CASSLTGLRTETQYF	TGTGCCAGCAGCTTAACGGGGTTACGTACGGAGACCCAGTACTTC
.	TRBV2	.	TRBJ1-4	CASSRNRALDEKLFF	TGTGCCAGCAGCCGCAACAGGGCCCTCGATGAAAAACTGTTTTTT